The TCR beta chain described here comes from a study of OX40 agonist ivuxolimab in advanced cancers. Study-wide results and caveats: Blood T cells, both CD4+ and CD8+, expanded clonally by week 6 at 0.1 to 3.0 mg/kg.

As for this clone: The antigen is unknown.

Produced via immunoSEQ multiplex PCR; TCRdb's table is partial and in-frame only. Here the sample spans about 27,000 clones, around 86% being singletons. The V gene's germline CDR1 is SEHNR and CDR2 FQNEAQ (reference sequence). The CDR3 totals 14 residues. V gave up 7 bases and J gave up 5 bases, with 17 bases separating them. The receptor comes from an adult with an advanced solid tumor such as melanoma, head and neck, liver or kidney cancer. The rearrangement links TRBV7-9 to TRBJ2-5; D is perhaps TRBD2 (5 bases). Sequences were derived from CD4+ or CD8+ T cells sorted from blood, sampled in a trial of the OX40 agonist ivuxolimab. The CDR3 here is CASTRVGEWETQYF. Written as DNA, the CDR3 is TGTGCCAGCACCCGGGTGGGAGAATGGGAGACCCAGTACTTC.